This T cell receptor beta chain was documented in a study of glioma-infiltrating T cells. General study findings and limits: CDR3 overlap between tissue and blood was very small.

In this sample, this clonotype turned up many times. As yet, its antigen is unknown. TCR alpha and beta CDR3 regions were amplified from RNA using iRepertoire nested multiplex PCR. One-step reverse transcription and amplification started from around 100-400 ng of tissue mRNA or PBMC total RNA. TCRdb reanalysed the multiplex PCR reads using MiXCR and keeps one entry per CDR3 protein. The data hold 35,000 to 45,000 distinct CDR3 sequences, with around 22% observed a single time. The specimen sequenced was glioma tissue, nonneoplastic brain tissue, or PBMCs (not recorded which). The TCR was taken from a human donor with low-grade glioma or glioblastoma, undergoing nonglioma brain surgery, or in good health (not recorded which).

The CDR3 region has the DNA TGCAGCGTTGAAGATAGGGGCACGAACACTGAAGCTTTCTTT. Residues: CSVEDRGTNTEAFF. The chain couples TRBV29-1 to TRBJ1-1; a weak D match, TRBD1 (5 bases). The CDR3 is 14 amino acids. Germline assignment: CDR1 SQVTM and CDR2 ANQGSEA. V was trimmed by 0 bases and J by 1 base, leaving 9 bases between them.